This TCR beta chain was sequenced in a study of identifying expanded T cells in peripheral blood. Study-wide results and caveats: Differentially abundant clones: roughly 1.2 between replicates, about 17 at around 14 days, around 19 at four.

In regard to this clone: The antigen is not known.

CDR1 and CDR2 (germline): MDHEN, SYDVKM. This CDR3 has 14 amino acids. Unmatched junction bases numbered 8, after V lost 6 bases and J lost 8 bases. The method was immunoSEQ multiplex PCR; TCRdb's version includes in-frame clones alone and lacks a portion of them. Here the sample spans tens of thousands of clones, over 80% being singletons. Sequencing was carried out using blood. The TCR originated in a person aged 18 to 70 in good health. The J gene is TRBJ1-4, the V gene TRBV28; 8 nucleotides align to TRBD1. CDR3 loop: CASRATGEGEKLFF. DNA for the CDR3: TGTGCCAGCAGAGCGACAGGGGAGGGGGAAAAACTGTTTTTT.